This passage covers 17 T cell receptor beta chains from one sample sequenced in a study of cytomegalovirus exposure and HLA in healthy donors. With 60 Vbeta and 13 Jbeta primers, the PCR was carried out. The data were produced by immunoSEQ multiplex PCR, yet TCRdb's version contains in-frame clones alone and is incomplete. The table shows 80,000 or so clones, with about 73% occurring only once. Specimen: PBMCs. These receptors originate from a man in his forties in good health and CMV-seronegative.

The rearrangement uses TRBV9 and TRBJ2-3; perhaps TRBD1 as D (6 bases). The germline V and J ends were trimmed by 2 bases and 4 bases, with 17 bases remaining between them. CDR1 and CDR2 (germline): SGDLS, YYNGEE. The CDR3 is 16 amino acids. The CDR3 is CASSVGQPGLPDTQYF. Written as DNA, the CDR3 is TGTGCCAGCAGCGTCGGACAGCCTGGCCTCCCAGATACGCAGTATTTT.

V usage is TRBV7-9 and J usage is TRBJ2-5; 10 bases are shared with TRBD1. J gave up 5 bases and V 5 bases, and 8 bases lay outside the gene matches. Germline V gene data show CDR1 as SEHNR and CDR2 as FQNEAQ (reference sequence). This CDR3 comprises 15 residues. The CDR3 DNA reads as TGTGCCAGCAGCCTCCGACAGGGGGCGGGTGAGACCCAGTACTTC. It is translated as CASSLRQGAGETQYF.

This rearrangement joins TRBV28 to TRBJ1-1, with a possible D match to TRBD1 (6 bases). Germline V gene lookup returns CDR1 MDHEN and CDR2 SYDVKM. The CDR3 covers 16 residues. With 4 bases removed from V and 1 base from J, the gap between germline ends came to 16 bases. The CDR3 spells CASSYTAGTWNTEAFF. The CDR3 bases are TGTGCCAGCAGTTATACCGCCGGGACATGGAACACTGAAGCTTTCTTT.

The chain links TRBV29-1 to TRBJ2-7, with D possibly matching TRBD2 (6 bases). The V gene's germline CDR1 is SQVTM and CDR2 ANQGSEA. CDR3 size: 16 residues. Trimming cost V 7 bases and J 3 bases, with 25 bases left between them. The CDR3 is CSAGSNSGPWDYEQYF. CDR3 nucleotides: TGCAGCGCGGGATCCAATAGCGGACCTTGGGACTACGAGCAGTACTTC.

The genes are TRBV7-3 and TRBJ2-5; 14 bases are a match to TRBD2. Germline V gene sequence: CDR1 SGHTA, CDR2 FQGTGA. This CDR3 comprises 15 residues. Germline trimming cut 5 bases from V and 5 bases from J; bases unmatched to any gene: 4. The CDR3 nucleotides are TGTGCCAGCAGCCGACTAGCGGGAGGGGGGGAGACCCAGTACTTC. Protein product: CASSRLAGGGETQYF. The full variable domain, rest sourced from reference TRBV7-3 and TRBJ2-5, is GAGVSQTPSNKVTEKGKYVELRCDPISGHTALYWYRQSLGQGPEFLIYFQGTGAADDSGLPNDRFFAVRPEGSVSTLKIQRTERGDSAVYLCASSRLAGGGETQYFGPGTRLLVL.

This chain joins TRBV7-9 and TRBJ2-7; tentatively, D is TRBD1 (6 bases). Germline V gene lookup returns CDR1 SEHNR and CDR2 FQNEAQ (reference sequence). This CDR3 comprises 14 residues. With 3 bases removed from V and 3 bases from J, the gap between germline ends came to 12 bases. The CDR3 protein is CASSFGTLNYEQYF. CDR3 sequence (DNA): TGTGCCAGCAGCTTTGGGACACTTAACTACGAGCAGTACTTC.

The chain combines TRBV7-2 with TRBJ1-2, with 9 positions matching TRBD1. Germline CDR1 and CDR2: SGHTA and FQGNSA. The CDR3 has 15 amino acids. With 1 base clipped from V and 4 bases from J, the junction kept 4 bases outside the gene matches. The CDR3 DNA sequence: TGTGCCAGCAGCTTAGACAGGGGGCCGGGCTATGGCTACACCTTC. Protein product: CASSLDRGPGYGYTF.

The chain is built from TRBV6-1 and TRBJ2-7, with 8 bases fitting TRBD1. Per germline, CDR1 MNHNS and CDR2 SASEGT. The junction had 4 bases not matched to a gene; V was cut back by 6 bases and J by 6 bases. This CDR3 contains 12 residues. Written as DNA, the CDR3 is TGTGCCAGCAGCTGGACAGGGAGCGAGCAGTACTTC. Translation: CASSWTGSEQYF.

This clone appeared a single time. The rearrangement links TRBV19 to TRBJ2-5; no definite D call. The CDR3 length is 13 residues. V was pared by 3 bases and J by 4 bases, with 9 bases between. Per the germline V gene, CDR1 is LNHDA and CDR2 is SQIVND (reference sequence). The CDR3: CASSISIRETQYF. The CDR3 DNA follows: TGTGCCAGTAGTATTAGTATTAGAGAGACCCAGTACTTC.

V gene TRBV19 combines with J gene TRBJ2-7, with TRBD1 matching 9 bases. This CDR3 has 16 residues. V lost 0 bases and J lost 3; bases outside the gene matches: 6. Germline CDR1 is LNHDA and CDR2 is SQIVND (reference sequence). CDR3 protein: CASSIDLQGANYEQYF. In nucleotides, the CDR3 is TGTGCCAGTAGTATAGATCTACAGGGGGCAAACTACGAGCAGTACTTC.

This chain links TRBV11-2 with TRBJ2-1; 7 bases align to TRBD2. The CDR3 is 14 amino acids. Per the germline V gene, CDR1 is SGHAT and CDR2 is FQNNGV. Germline trimming cut 6 bases from V and 5 bases from J; bases unmatched to any gene: 7. CDR3 in DNA: TGTGCCAGCAGGGGGGACTACTGGGACAATGAGCAGTTCTTC. The encoded protein is CASRGDYWDNEQFF. The whole variable domain, filled in from reference TRBV11-2 and TRBJ2-1, reads EAGVAQSPRYKIIEKRQSVAFWCNPISGHATLYWYQQILGQGPKLLIQFQNNGVVDDSQLPKDRFSAERLKGVDSTLKIQPAKLEDSAVYLCASRGDYWDNEQFFGPGTRLTVL.

V is TRBV4-1 and J is TRBJ1-1; 9 bases agree with TRBD1. The germline gives CDR1 MGHRA, CDR2 YSYEKL. V was clipped by 1 base and J by 4 bases; unmatched bases: 7. This CDR3 is built from 16 residues. CDR3 residues: CASSQGQWTGATEAFF. In nucleotides, the CDR3 is TGCGCCAGCAGCCAAGGCCAGTGGACAGGGGCCACTGAAGCTTTCTTT.

This chain joins TRBV29-1 and TRBJ2-7; possible D gene TRBD2, 5 bases. CDR3 length: 14 residues. Germline-derived CDR1 and CDR2 are SQVTM and ANQGSEA. CDR3 loop: CTLDLKRGMDEQYF. The CDR3 DNA reads as TGCACCCTTGACCTGAAACGGGGTATGGACGAGCAGTACTTC.

CDR3 region: CASSPRERVGNTEAFF. As DNA, the CDR3 is TGTGCCAGCAGCCCCAGGGAAAGGGTTGGTAACACTGAAGCTTTCTTT. The V call is TRBV7-9, the J call TRBJ1-1, with a possible D match to TRBD1 (5 bases). This CDR3 comprises 16 residues. Trimming stripped 5 bases from V and 2 bases from J, with 18 bases between. CDR1 is SEHNR, CDR2 FQNEAQ, per germline (reference sequence).

This chain joins TRBV7-9 and TRBJ2-6; D gene ambiguous. Trimming took off 1 base at V and 0 bases at J, with 10 bases between the two ends. There are 17 residues in the CDR3. Per the germline V gene, CDR1 is SEHNR and CDR2 is FQNEAQ (reference sequence). This CDR3 is CASSLGSAVSGANVLTF. Written as DNA, the CDR3 is TGTGCCAGCAGCTTAGGGTCGGCGGTCTCTGGGGCCAACGTCCTGACTTTC.

The V and J genes are TRBV2 and TRBJ2-7; the D gene is possibly TRBD2 (6 bases). The germline V and J ends were trimmed by 6 bases and 4 bases, with 13 bases remaining between them. Germline loops: CDR1 SNHLY, CDR2 FYNNEI. This CDR3 contains 13 residues. CDR3 protein: CASRPGARYEQYF. The CDR3 nucleotides read TGTGCCAGCAGGCCGGGAGCCAGGTACGAGCAGTACTTC.

The chain uses TRBV6-6 and TRBJ2-3, with D possibly TRBD1 on 5 matching bases. V shed 5 bases and J shed 3 bases, with 9 bases lying between them. Per the germline V gene, CDR1 is MNHNY and CDR2 is SVGAGI (reference sequence). The CDR3 covers 13 residues. CDR3 residues: CASSQRGTDTQYF. CDR3 DNA sequence: TGTGCCAGCAGTCAAAGGGGAACAGATACGCAGTATTTT.